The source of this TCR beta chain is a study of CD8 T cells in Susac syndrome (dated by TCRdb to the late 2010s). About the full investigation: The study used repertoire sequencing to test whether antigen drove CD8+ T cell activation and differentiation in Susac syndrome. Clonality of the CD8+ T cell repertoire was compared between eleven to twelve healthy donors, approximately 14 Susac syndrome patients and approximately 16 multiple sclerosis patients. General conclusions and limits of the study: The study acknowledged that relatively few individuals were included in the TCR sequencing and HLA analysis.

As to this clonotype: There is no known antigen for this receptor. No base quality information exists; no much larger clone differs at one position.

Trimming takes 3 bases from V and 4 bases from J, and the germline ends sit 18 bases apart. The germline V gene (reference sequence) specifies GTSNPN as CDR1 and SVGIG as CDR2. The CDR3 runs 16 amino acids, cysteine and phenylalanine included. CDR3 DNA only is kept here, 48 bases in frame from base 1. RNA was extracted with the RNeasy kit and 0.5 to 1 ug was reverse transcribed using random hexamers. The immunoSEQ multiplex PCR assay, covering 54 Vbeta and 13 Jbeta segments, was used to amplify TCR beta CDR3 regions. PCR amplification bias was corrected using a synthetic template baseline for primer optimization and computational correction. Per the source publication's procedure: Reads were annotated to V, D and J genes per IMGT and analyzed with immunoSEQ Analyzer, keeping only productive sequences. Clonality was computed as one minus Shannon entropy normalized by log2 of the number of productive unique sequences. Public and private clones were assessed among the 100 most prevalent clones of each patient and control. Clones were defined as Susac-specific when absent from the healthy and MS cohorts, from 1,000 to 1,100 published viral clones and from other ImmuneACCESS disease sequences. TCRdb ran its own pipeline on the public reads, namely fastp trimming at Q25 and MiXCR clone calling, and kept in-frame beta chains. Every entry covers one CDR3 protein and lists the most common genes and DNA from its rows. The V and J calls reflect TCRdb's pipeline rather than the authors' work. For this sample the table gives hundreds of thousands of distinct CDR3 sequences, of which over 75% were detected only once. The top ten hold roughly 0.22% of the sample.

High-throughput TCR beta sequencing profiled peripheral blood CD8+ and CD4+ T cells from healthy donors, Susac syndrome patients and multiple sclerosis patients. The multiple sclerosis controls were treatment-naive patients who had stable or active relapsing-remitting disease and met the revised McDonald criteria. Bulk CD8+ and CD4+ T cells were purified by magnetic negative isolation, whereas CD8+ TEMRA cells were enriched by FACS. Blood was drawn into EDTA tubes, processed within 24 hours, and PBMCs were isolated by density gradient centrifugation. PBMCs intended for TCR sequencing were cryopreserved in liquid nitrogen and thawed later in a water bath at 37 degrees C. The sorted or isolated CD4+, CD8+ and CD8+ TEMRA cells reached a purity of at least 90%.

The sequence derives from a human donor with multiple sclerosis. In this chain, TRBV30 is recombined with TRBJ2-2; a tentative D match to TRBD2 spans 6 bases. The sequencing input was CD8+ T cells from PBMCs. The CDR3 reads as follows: CAWRWDLSGVTGELFF. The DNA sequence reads TGTGCCTGGAGATGGGACCTCTCGGGGGTCACCGGGGAGCTGTTTTTT.